These 29 T cell receptor beta chains originate from one sample sequenced in a study of TET2 disruption in CD19-targeted CAR T cells. Clones were sequenced by immunoSEQ multiplex PCR, and TCRdb holds only the in-frame ones, with some missing. This repertoire includes about 30,000 clones. Antigen specificity for these receptors is unknown. Treatment indicated: autologous CTL019 cells: CD19 CAR with 4-1BB and CD3 zeta domains. The sample here was CD8- CAR+ T cells sorted from cultured blood T cells, taken for CD19 CAR T cell therapy. Subset denoted: CD8-negative CAR-positive T cells from the infusion product. All receptors derive from a man aged 70-80 years with chronic lymphocytic leukemia.

With respect to this clone: The CDR3 end lies 3 residues beyond the end of the read and is filled in from the germline J gene. The rearrangement joins TRBV30 to TRBJ1-2; TRBD1 is a possible D gene (6 bases). Germline V gene data show CDR1 as GTSNPN and CDR2 as SVGIG (reference sequence). The CDR3 is 16 residues long. The DNA read from the CDR3 is TGTGCCTGGAGTGTAGGTTTACAGGGTAACACAGATACC. Translated, it gives CAWSVGLQGNTDT. The CDR3, in full, reads CAWSVGLQGNTDTYTF.

Remarks on this clone: The read ends 3 residues shy of where the CDR3 ends; the end is completed using the germline J gene. This chain connects TRBV12-3 or TRBV12-4 to TRBJ2-1; 15 bases align to TRBD2. The V gene end was trimmed by 5 bases and the J gene end by 8 bases; junction bases not matched to a gene: 7. This CDR3 comprises 16 residues. The CDR3 sequence is CASSPDGLAGGHEQFF. The covered CDR3 bases are TGTGCCAGCAGTCCAGACGGACTAGCGGGGGGGCATGAG.

Notes on this clone: One end of the junction is discordant with germline, which a read error may explain. The read finishes 3 residues shy of the CDR3 end, and the germline J gene is used to complete it. Other DNA sequences in the sample encode the same CDR3. V gene TRBV18 combines with J gene TRBJ1-3; D perhaps matches TRBD1 (5 bases). CDR3 length: 16 residues. Looked up from germline, CDR1 is KGHSH and CDR2 is LQKENI. Partial CDR3 DNA: TGTGCCAGCTCAGTCACACAGGAAATCTCTGGAAACACT. It translates to CASSVTQEISGNT. The CDR3 as a whole reads CASSVTQEISGNTIYF.

As concerns this clone: The read halts 3 residues ahead of the CDR3 end, with the missing end drawn from the germline J gene. The chain uses TRBV20-1 and TRBJ1-1; tentative D call: TRBD1 (6 bases). The CDR3 consists of 16 residues. V was trimmed by 3 bases and J by 4 bases, leaving 21 bases between them. Germline loops: CDR1 DFQATT, CDR2 SNEGSKA (reference sequence). This chain's CDR3 is CSASGGPRRGGTEAFF. CDR3 DNA (partial): TGCAGTGCTAGTGGCGGCCCAAGGAGGGGGGGCACTGAA.

About this clone itself: The read comes to an end 3 residues before the CDR3 does, leaving the germline J gene to fill in the end. The rearrangement uses TRBV10-1 and TRBJ2-3; 15 nucleotides line up with TRBD2. In germline, CDR1 is WNHNN, CDR2 SYGVQD (reference sequence). V trimming: 4 bases; J trimming: 1 base; junction bases outside the gene matches: 9. The CDR3 covers 19 residues. The CDR3 DNA, read in part, is TGCGCCAGCAGTGGCGTAGGGACTAGCGGGGGGTCACGCACAGATACG. Protein sequence: CASSGVGTSGGSRTDT. The whole CDR3 protein is CASSGVGTSGGSRTDTQYF.

As regards this clone: Read sequence stops 3 residues before the CDR3 end, and the germline J gene provides the missing end. The rearrangement links TRBV16 to TRBJ1-1, with a tentative D call TRBD1 (5 bases). V was shortened by 4 bases and J by 2 bases, with 8 bases between the two germline ends. Looked up from germline, CDR1 is KGHSY and CDR2 is FQNENV. The CDR3 extends over 13 amino acids. CDR3 region: CASSRGANTEAFF. The DNA read from the CDR3 is TGTGCCAGCAGCCGCGGGGCTAACACTGAA.

Concerning this clone itself: The CDR3 is cut off 3 residues early in the read; its end comes from the germline J gene. The V call is TRBV15, the J call TRBJ1-5, with D unresolved. The CDR3 loop spans 15 amino acids. Trimming removed 1 base at V and 4 bases at J, with 11 bases between. Germline V CDR1 and CDR2: LNHNV, YYDKDF (reference sequence). Incomplete CDR3 DNA: TGTGCCACCAGCAGAGGGGCCCAAGGGAATCAGCCC. Its translation is CATSRGAQGNQP. The full CDR3 protein is CATSRGAQGNQPQHF.

This clone is classed as medium-sized (0.01 to 0.1%) by frequency. The part of the CDR3 DNA that was read is TGCAGTGCTAGACCCGGCGGGGATACG. Its protein is CSARPGGDT. In full, the CDR3 reads CSARPGGDTQYF. V gene TRBV20-1 combines with J gene TRBJ2-3; TRBD2 is a possible D gene (5 bases). Read coverage stops 3 residues before the CDR3 terminus; the germline J gene supplies the remainder. The CDR3 is made up of 12 amino acids. In germline, CDR1 is DFQATT, CDR2 SNEGSKA (reference sequence). V dropped 2 bases and J dropped 6 bases, with 9 bases sitting between them.

Regarding this clone: The junction does not match germline at one end; this may be a read error. The read gets to within 3 residues of the CDR3 end, and the germline J gene fills in the rest. The J gene is TRBJ1-4, the V gene TRBV7-2; D possibly corresponds to TRBD1 (6 bases). CDR3 size: 15 residues. CDR1 and CDR2 (germline): SGHTA, FQGNSA. Incomplete CDR3 DNA: TGTGCCGGCAGCTTAGCTTTGGGTTTAGGGGGAAAA. Its translation is CAGSLALGLGGK. The full-length CDR3 reads as CAGSLALGLGGKLFF.

Worth noting for this clone: The read ends 3 residues before the CDR3 terminus; that terminus is restored from the germline J gene. The chain has TRBV5-4 and TRBJ2-4; D is possibly TRBD1 or TRBD2 (5 bases each). This CDR3 has 16 residues. Germline V gives CDR1 SGHNT, CDR2 YYREEE (reference sequence). Trimming stripped 1 base from V and 1 base from J, with 12 bases between. CDR3 sequence reads: CASSLQRGSAKNIQYF. Incomplete CDR3 DNA: TGTGCCAGCAGCTTGCAGAGGGGCTCTGCCAAAAACATT.

Comment on this clone: The CDR3 goes on 3 residues after the read ends, and that part is filled in from the germline J gene. This sequence joins TRBV5-1 and TRBJ1-1; maybe TRBD1 (6 bases). Germline V CDR1 and CDR2: SGHRS, YFSETQ. The CDR3 sequence is 15 residues long. Deletions cut 3 bases from V and 0 bases from J, with 12 bases between. Incomplete CDR3 DNA: TGCGCCAGCAGCTCCAGGGGCGAGATGAACACTGAA. Its protein is CASSSRGEMNTE. The CDR3 as a whole reads CASSSRGEMNTEAFF.

Comment on this clone: The read ends 3 residues early relative to the CDR3; the germline J gene fills the gap. The sample holds other DNA sequences that translate to the same CDR3. This chain links TRBV4-1 with TRBJ2-3, with TRBD2 matching 13 bases. The CDR3 is 17 amino acids. CDR1 is MGHRA and CDR2 is YSYEKL in the germline V gene. Losses at the gene ends were 2 bases for V and 0 bases for J; bases not matched to a gene: 2. The CDR3 sequence is CASSQSTSGGSTDTQYF. CDR3 DNA, as far as it was read: TGCGCCAGCAGCCAATCGACTAGCGGGGGGAGCACAGATACG.

To note about this clone: The missing CDR3 end, 3 residues past where the read stops, is filled in from the germline J gene. The rearrangement joins TRBV6-2 or TRBV6-3 to TRBJ2-4; D is uncertain. Germline CDR1 MNHEY, CDR2 SVGEGT. The length of the CDR3 is 15 residues. The sequenced part of the CDR3 DNA is TGTGCCAGCACCCAACCATCTCCGGGTGGCTATGGT. Its protein product is CASTQPSPGGYG. The entire CDR3 is CASTQPSPGGYGQYF.

A word on this clone: The read finishes 3 residues shy of the CDR3 end, and the germline J gene is used to complete it. This chain connects TRBV7-8 to TRBJ2-3; 11 positions match TRBD2. The CDR3 totals 17 residues. J lost 3 bases, V lost 5 bases, and 10 bases had no gene match. The V gene's germline CDR1 is SGHVS and CDR2 FQNEAQ. CDR3 DNA (partial): TGTGCCAGCAGCCTAGGGATAGCGGGGGGGAAAACAGATACG. Amino acids: CASSLGIAGGKTDT. The complete CDR3 sequence is CASSLGIAGGKTDTQYF.

A word on this clone: The sequence runs out 3 residues before the end of the CDR3; the remainder is reconstructed from the germline J gene. The rearrangement links TRBV2 to TRBJ2-3, with D tentatively TRBD1 (5 bases). The CDR3 spans 13 residues. V lost 6 bases and J 2 bases, leaving 9 bases between the germline ends. Germline loops: CDR1 SNHLY, CDR2 FYNNEI. The part of the CDR3 DNA that was read is TGTGCCAGCAGAGTTGGGGCCACAGATACG. Its protein product is CASRVGATDT. The full-length CDR3 reads as CASRVGATDTQYF.

In regard to this clone: Coverage ceases 3 residues before the CDR3 finishes, and the germline J gene fills in the end. This chain connects TRBV19 to TRBJ2-4; 10 bases fit TRBD2. The germline V gene has CDR1 LNHDA and CDR2 SQIVND (reference sequence). The CDR3 sequence is 14 residues long. The sequenced part of the CDR3 DNA is TGTGCCAGTAGGACTTCTAGCGGGAGAGAGACT. This translates into CASRTSSGRET. The CDR3, in full, reads CASRTSSGRETQYF.

This CDR3 is CASSYQTGSKTQYF. The sequenced CDR3 bases are TGTGCCAGTAGTTACCAGACAGGGTCAAAGACT. J is TRBJ2-4 and V is TRBV19; 7 bases line up with TRBD1. The observed sequence ends 3 residues before the CDR3 terminus, with the missing tail filled in from the germline J gene. The germline CDR1 and CDR2 sequences are LNHDA and SQIVND (reference sequence). This CDR3 comprises 14 residues.

Regarding this clone: From the germline J gene comes the end of the CDR3, since the read stops 3 residues before it. J is TRBJ2-3 and V is TRBV29-1; TRBD2 might be the D (5 bases). The CDR3 has 13 amino acids. Germline V gene sequence: CDR1 SQVTM, CDR2 ANQGSEA. The CDR3: CSVAPTASGTQYF. Incomplete CDR3 DNA: TGCAGCGTCGCCCCGACGGCCTCGGGGACG.

Remarks on this clone: The DNA ends 3 residues before the CDR3 does, and the rest of the CDR3 is filled in from the germline J gene. The genes are TRBV7-9 and TRBJ2-2; 9 bases match TRBD1. Germline CDR1 and CDR2: SEHNR and FQNEAQ (reference sequence). After removal of 5 bases from V and 7 bases from J, the junction contained 8 bases not matched to a gene. This CDR3 is built from 15 residues. CDR3 residues: CASSPLDRGYGELFF. The CDR3 DNA, read in part, is TGTGCCAGCAGCCCCTTAGACAGGGGGTACGGGGAG.

Notes on this clone: The sequenced fragment ends 3 residues before the CDR3 boundary, so the rest is inferred from the germline J gene. The rearrangement joins TRBV4-2 to TRBJ2-2, with TRBD2 matching over 10 bases. Per germline, CDR1 LGHNA and CDR2 YNFKEQ. This CDR3 is 17 amino acids long. The junction had 8 bases not matched to a gene; V was cut back by 1 base and J by 6 bases. The CDR3 bases that were read are TGTGCCAGCAGCCAAGCGAAAGCGGGGGGGGGTTCCGGGGAG. It encodes CASSQAKAGGGSGE. The full CDR3 protein is CASSQAKAGGGSGELFF.

Comment on this clone: Sequencing ends 3 residues short of the CDR3 end; the germline J gene provides the rest. The rearrangement uses TRBV28 and TRBJ2-1; TRBD2 matches 11 bases. The CDR3 extends over 17 amino acids. The junction had 5 bases not matched to a gene; V was cut back by 4 bases and J by 0 bases. Germline V gene lookup returns CDR1 MDHEN and CDR2 SYDVKM. This CDR3 is CASSSSGLAVSYNEQFF. The sequenced part of the CDR3 DNA is TGTGCCAGCAGTTCCTCGGGACTAGCGGTCTCCTACAATGAG.

On this clone: The CDR3 is cut off 3 residues early in the read; its end comes from the germline J gene. The chain couples TRBV5-8 to TRBJ1-2; maybe TRBD1 (6 bases). Germline CDR1 is SGHTS and CDR2 is YDEGEE. The CDR3 runs 12 residues. V was shortened by 4 bases and J by 5 bases, with 9 bases between the two germline ends. The covered CDR3 bases are TGTGCCAGCAGCCCCAGGGGATATGGC. It translates to CASSPRGYG. The entire CDR3 reads CASSPRGYGYTF.

On this clone: Read data end 3 residues before the CDR3 end; the end is taken from the germline J gene. Other DNA sequences in the sample encode the same CDR3. V is TRBV5-4 and J is TRBJ1-2; TRBD1 aligns across 9 bases. Germline-derived CDR1 and CDR2 are SGHNT and YYREEE (reference sequence). This CDR3 has 12 residues. The chain's CDR3 is CASSRDRAGYTF. The covered CDR3 bases are TGTGCCAGCAGCAGGGACAGGGCCGGC.

In regard to this clone: The observed sequence ends 3 residues before the CDR3 terminus, with the missing tail filled in from the germline J gene. This chain links TRBV19 with TRBJ2-4; 12 nucleotides match TRBD1. Germline V lookup: CDR1 LNHDA, CDR2 SQIVND (reference sequence). This CDR3 is 17 amino acids long. CDR3 amino acids: CASSIEGTGGFNYGQYF. The sequenced part of the CDR3 DNA is TGTGCCAGTAGTATAGAAGGGACAGGGGGCTTCAACTATGGT.

As regards this clone: The read ends 3 residues before the CDR3 terminus; that terminus is restored from the germline J gene. The rearrangement uses TRBV6-2 or TRBV6-3 and TRBJ1-5; D possibly corresponds to TRBD1 (5 bases). V lost 8 bases and J lost 1, with 15 bases in between. Looked up from germline, CDR1 is MNHEY and CDR2 is SVGEGT. The CDR3 spans 15 residues. CDR3 residues: CASGRREGSNQPQHF. The sequenced part of the CDR3 DNA is TGTGCCAGCGGACGCAGGGAGGGGAGCAATCAGCCC.

Remarks on this clone: The sequence runs out 3 residues before the end of the CDR3; the remainder is reconstructed from the germline J gene. The chain recombines TRBV10-1 with TRBJ2-2, with 12 positions matching TRBD2. Trimming removed 3 bases from V and 5 bases from J; junction bases left unmatched: 7. Germline CDR1 and CDR2: WNHNN and SYGVQD (reference sequence). This CDR3 spans 17 amino acids. CDR3 protein: CASSEVLAGGKTGELFF. The sequenced CDR3 bases are TGCGCCAGCAGTGAAGTACTAGCGGGGGGAAAAACCGGGGAG.

A word on this clone: The read comes to an end 3 residues before the CDR3 does, leaving the germline J gene to fill in the end. This chain connects TRBV11-1 to TRBJ2-2; TRBD2 might be the D (5 bases). The V end lost 3 bases, the J end lost 4 bases, and 9 bases lay between the germline ends. CDR1 SGHAT and CDR2 FQDESV come from the germline V gene (reference sequence). This CDR3 spans 14 amino acids. The CDR3 spells CASSLKAVTGELFF. The DNA read from the CDR3 is TGTGCCAGCAGCTTGAAAGCGGTCACCGGGGAG.

About this clone: The read falls 3 residues short of the CDR3 end, and the missing part is taken from the germline J gene. The rearrangement links TRBV19 to TRBJ2-3; D may be TRBD2 (7 bases). Germline loops: CDR1 LNHDA, CDR2 SQIVND (reference sequence). This CDR3 is 17 amino acids long. Trimming left V 3 bases short and J 4 bases short, with 20 bases between. Incomplete CDR3 DNA: TGTGCCAGTAGTATCCCTTTTTTAGGGGGGGCCTCAGATACG. It encodes CASSIPFLGGASDT. The entire CDR3 is CASSIPFLGGASDTQYF.

Comments on this clone: From the germline J gene comes the end of the CDR3, since the read stops 3 residues before it. The genes are TRBV5-4 and TRBJ1-4; a possible D gene is TRBD1 (6 bases). This CDR3 region has 14 residues. In germline, CDR1 is SGHNT, CDR2 YYREEE (reference sequence). Trimming left V 4 bases short and J 4 bases short, with 11 bases between. The CDR3 sequence is CASSLDRFNEKLFF. The sequenced part of the CDR3 DNA is TGTGCCAGCAGCCTGGACAGATTTAATGAAAAA.